Listed below are T cell receptor beta chains from one sample, sequenced in a study of shared clonotypes between healthy human individuals. The protocol was immunoSEQ multiplex PCR, while the TCRdb copy is restricted to in-frame clones and leaves out a portion. Among about 1 million clones listed, 65% to 75% were seen once. The sequenced sample was memory CD4+ T cells sorted from blood. The source is a man aged 18 to 30 in good health. The CDR3 runs from the conserved cysteine through the conserved F or W. Fields, in order: clone size, V gene, J gene, D gene, CDR3 protein, CDR3 DNA. D genes are given only for firm matches. Expanded clones get a size class; other rows say once, few or many, or leave the size out.

>NA|TRBV5-8|TRBJ2-1|TRBD2
CASSLMLAGGSSYNEQFF
TGTGCCAGCAGCTTGATGCTAGCGGGGGGGAGCTCCTACAATGAGCAGTTCTTC
>NA|TRBV19|TRBJ1-5|TRBD1
CATRTGGVYQPQHF
TGTGCCACTAGGACAGGGGGCGTTTATCAGCCCCAGCATTTT
>NA|TRBV28|TRBJ2-6|NA
CASRLAGKSGANVLTF
TGTGCCAGCAGACTAGCCGGAAAGTCTGGGGCCAACGTCCTGACTTTC
>NA|TRBV7-8|TRBJ1-5|NA
CASSFGDGYSNQPQHF
TGTGCCAGCAGCTTCGGTGACGGCTATAGCAATCAGCCCCAGCATTTT
>NA|TRBV28|TRBJ2-7|NA
CASSLEGRRYEQYF
TGTGCCAGCAGCTTGGAGGGAAGGAGGTACGAGCAGTACTTC
>once|TRBV7-2|TRBJ2-5|TRBD2
CASSLAGTSGKETQYF
TGTGCCAGCAGCTTAGCAGGGACTAGCGGGAAAGAGACCCAGTACTTC
>NA|TRBV19|TRBJ2-1|NA
CASSKGGSYNEQFF
TGTGCCAGTAGTAAGGGGGGCTCCTACAATGAGCAGTTCTTC
>NA|TRBV4-1|TRBJ1-3|NA
CASSQGNEAGNTIYF
TGCGCCAGCAGCCAGGGGAACGAAGCTGGAAACACCATATATTTT
>NA|TRBV28|TRBJ2-6|NA
CASSSAASGANVLTF
TGTGCCAGCAGTTCGGCAGCTTCTGGGGCCAACGTCCTGACTTTC
>NA|TRBV29-1|TRBJ2-1|TRBD2
CSVSVAGGPNEQFF
TGCAGCGTTTCAGTAGCGGGAGGGCCCAATGAGCAGTTCTTC
>NA|TRBV2|TRBJ2-2|TRBD2
CASSGSSGFTGELFF
TGTGCCAGCAGTGGATCTAGCGGGTTCACCGGGGAGCTGTTTTTT
>few|TRBV11-1|TRBJ1-1|NA
CASGYRLATEAFF
TGTGCCAGCGGATATCGGTTGGCCACTGAAGCTTTCTTT
>once|TRBV28|TRBJ1-5|NA
CASRRTGSGNQPQHF
TGTGCCAGCAGACGAACAGGTAGTGGCAATCAGCCCCAGCATTTT
>NA|TRBV27|TRBJ1-2|NA
CASSSGPAGNYGYTF
TGTGCCAGCAGTTCGGGACCCGCAGGGAACTATGGCTACACCTTC
>NA|TRBV9|TRBJ1-4|NA
CASSSPTGGNEKLFF
TGTGCCAGCAGCTCCCCGACGGGGGGAAATGAAAAACTGTTTTTT
>NA|TRBV6-1|TRBJ2-1|NA
CASSEQTWRGGPTMGQFF
TGTGCCAGCAGTGAGCAGACATGGAGAGGGGGGCCTACAATGGGGCAGTTCTTC
>NA|TRBV6-1|TRBJ2-2|TRBD1
CASRGDRGNTGELFF
TGTGCCAGCAGAGGTGACAGGGGAAACACCGGGGAGCTGTTTTTT
>NA|TRBV7-9|TRBJ2-7|NA
CASSYSGTQGEQYF
TGTGCCAGCAGCTACTCCGGGACTCAAGGCGAGCAGTACTTC
>NA|TRBV9|TRBJ2-3|TRBD2
CASSPRGGRTDTQYF
TGTGCCAGCAGCCCCCGTGGCGGGAGGACAGATACGCAGTATTTT
>few|TRBV29-1|TRBJ1-1|NA
CSVEGTFLSEAFF
TGCAGCGTTGAGGGGACATTCTTATCTGAAGCTTTCTTT
>few|TRBV6-1|TRBJ2-1|NA
CASTSTGLRWEQFF
TGTGCCAGCACTTCGACAGGCCTACGTTGGGAGCAGTTCTTC
>NA|TRBV7-8|TRBJ1-2|NA
CASSFHGDYGYTF
TGTGCCAGCAGCTTTCACGGAGACTATGGCTACACCTTC
>once|TRBV7-3|TRBJ2-7|TRBD1
CASSSGQGSDEQYF
TGTGCCAGCAGCTCGGGACAGGGTAGCGACGAGCAGTACTTC